A selection of T cell receptor beta chains follows, all from one sample in a study of control samples from healthy donors and cancer patients. Using immunoSEQ multiplex PCR, the repertoire was profiled, and TCRdb retains in-frame clones only, with some absent. The sample records tens of thousands of clones, over 90% being singletons. The specimen sequenced was PBMCs. The origin of the receptors is a woman in her 50s with head and neck cancer. The CDR3 runs from the conserved cysteine through the conserved F or W. A D gene is named only where the DNA matches it firmly. Expanded clones get a size class; other rows say once, few or many, or leave the size out.

NA | NA | TRBJ1-6 | TRBV28 | CASSPGGGSFSPLHF | TGTGCCAGCAGTCCCGGCGGAGGGTCTTTTTCACCCCTCCACTTT
NA | NA | TRBJ2-7 | TRBV29-1 | CSARTYSYEQYF | TGCAGCGCCCGGACCTACTCCTACGAGCAGTACTTC
TRBD2 | NA | TRBJ2-7 | TRBV27 | CASKAPSSGGRYEQYF | TGTGCCAGCAAGGCCCCCAGCTCGGGGGGACGGTACGAGCAGTACTTC
NA | NA | TRBJ1-4 | TRBV6-2/TRBV6-3 | CASSYSQGNEKLFF | TGTGCCAGCAGTTACTCGCAGGGGAATGAAAAACTGTTTTTT
NA | NA | TRBJ1-2 | TRBV6-5 | CASRAPGGVDYGYTF | TGTGCCAGCAGGGCCCCGGGGGGGGTCGACTATGGCTACACCTTC
TRBD2 | NA | TRBJ2-3 | TRBV24-1 | CATSETGERGRHAQYF | TGTGCCACCAGTGAGACGGGCGAGCGGGGGCGACACGCGCAGTATTTT
NA | once | TRBJ1-3 | TRBV15 | CATSPTGLGNTIYF | TGTGCCACCAGCCCTACAGGGTTGGGAAACACCATATATTTT
NA | once | TRBJ2-5 | TRBV5-1 | CASSLSSTSGETQYF | TGCGCCAGCAGCTTGTCCTCTACTAGTGGAGAGACCCAGTACTTC
TRBD1 | NA | TRBJ2-5 | TRBV7-2 | CASSSWDREQTQYF | TGTGCCAGCAGCTCGTGGGACAGGGAGCAGACCCAGTACTTC
TRBD1 | NA | TRBJ1-4 | TRBV6-6 | CASSPGQGLGEKLFF | TGTGCCAGCAGTCCTGGACAGGGGCTAGGGGAAAAACTGTTTTTT
TRBD2 | NA | TRBJ2-5 | TRBV5-1 | CASSLLTSGQGAQYF | TGCGCCAGCAGCTTGCTGACTAGCGGTCAGGGGGCCCAGTACTTC
NA | NA | TRBJ1-5 | TRBV6-1 | CASSESGWGHGSNQPQHF | TGTGCCAGCAGTGAATCGGGTTGGGGACATGGTAGCAATCAGCCCCAGCATTTT
NA | NA | TRBJ2-3 | TRBV12-3/TRBV12-4 | CASSFGTDTQYF | TGTGCCAGCAGTTTTGGTACAGATACGCAGTATTTT
NA | NA | TRBJ2-5 | TRBV4-3 | CASSKIGTAQETQYF | TGCGCCAGCAGCAAAATCGGGACGGCGCAAGAGACCCAGTACTTC
NA | NA | TRBJ2-7 | TRBV29-1 | CSVVGGTYEQYF | TGCAGCGTTGTCGGCGGGACCTACGAGCAGTACTTC
TRBD1 | NA | TRBJ1-1 | TRBV7-2 | CASSFEGRGPSEAFF | TGTGCCAGCAGCTTTGAGGGCAGGGGGCCGTCTGAAGCTTTCTTT
NA | NA | TRBJ2-2 | TRBV5-4 | CASTPGRRTYTGELFF | TGTGCCAGCACCCCGGGTCGCAGGACCTACACCGGGGAGCTGTTTTTT
TRBD2 | NA | TRBJ2-1 | TRBV6-4 | CASSDPGLGLNEQFF | TGTGCCAGCAGTGATCCGGGACTAGGCCTCAATGAGCAGTTCTTC
NA | once | TRBJ2-3 | TRBV9 | CASSVAAGAHTDTQYF | TGTGCCAGCAGCGTAGCTGCAGGGGCTCACACAGATACGCAGTATTTT
NA | NA | TRBJ2-5 | TRBV28 | CASTSLSGSGETQYF | TGTGCCAGCACCTCCTTAAGTGGTTCGGGGGAGACCCAGTACTTC
TRBD2 | NA | TRBJ2-5 | TRBV7-6 | CASSLWGTAGGLRETQYF | TGTGCCAGCAGCTTATGGGGGACAGCGGGGGGGCTTCGAGAGACCCAGTACTTC
TRBD1 | NA | TRBJ2-3 | TRBV6-6 | CASSLSGTGASTDTQYF | TGTGCCAGCAGTCTGTCTGGGACAGGGGCCAGCACAGATACGCAGTATTTT